This T cell receptor (beta chain) was documented in a study of blood T cell repertoires in COVID-19. The method was immunoSEQ multiplex PCR; TCRdb's version includes in-frame clones alone and lacks a portion of them. The profile shows 150,000 or so clones, approximately 80% of them singletons. Sequenced sample: PBMCs or T cells enriched from blood (not recorded which). This TCR was sampled from a woman aged 55 to 70 who had recovered from COVID-19.

As DNA, the CDR3 is TGTGCCAGCAGTAGAGGCAGGGGCTACGAGCAGTACTTC. This translates into CASSRGRGYEQYF. The gene calls are TRBV27 and TRBJ2-7; D might be TRBD1 (6 bases). V gave up 5 bases and J gave up 3 bases, with 11 bases separating them. CDR1 and CDR2 from the germline V gene are MNHEY and SMNVEV (reference sequence). This CDR3 has 13 residues.